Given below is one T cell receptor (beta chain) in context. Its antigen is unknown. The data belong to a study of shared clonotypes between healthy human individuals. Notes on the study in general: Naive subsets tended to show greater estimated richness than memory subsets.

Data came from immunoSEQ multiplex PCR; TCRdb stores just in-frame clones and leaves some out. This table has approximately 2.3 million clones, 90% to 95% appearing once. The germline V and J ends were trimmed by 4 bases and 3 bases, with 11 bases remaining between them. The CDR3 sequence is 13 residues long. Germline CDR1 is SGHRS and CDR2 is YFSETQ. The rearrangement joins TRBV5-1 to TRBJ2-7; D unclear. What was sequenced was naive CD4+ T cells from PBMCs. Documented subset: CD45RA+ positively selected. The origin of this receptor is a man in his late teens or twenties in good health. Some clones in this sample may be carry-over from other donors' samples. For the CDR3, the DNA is TGCGCCAGCAGCCCGCAAGGGAACTACGAGCAGTACTTC. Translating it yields CASSPQGNYEQYF.